This T cell receptor beta chain was captured in a study of T cells in Graves' hyperthyroidism and ophthalmopathy. Patients counted as stable if ophthalmopathy did not develop within 18 months. This clonotype has ten or more counts. Amplification of TCR beta CDR3 regions used RNA as the template. RT-PCR in the first round (using the HTBI primer set) targeted the TCR CDR3. TCRdb reprocessed the multiplex PCR reads with MiXCR, giving one entry per CDR3 protein. Here the sample spans more than 300,000 distinct CDR3 sequences, under 15% being singletons. Trimming took off 5 bases at V and 2 bases at J, with 10 bases between the two ends. Germline CDR1 and CDR2: PRHDT and FYEKMQ (reference sequence). The length of the CDR3 is 14 residues.

Sequenced sample: blood. V usage is TRBV13 and J usage is TRBJ2-1; the D gene is possibly TRBD2 (6 bases). The TCR sequence derives from a woman younger than 30 with Graves' hyperthyroidism. The DNA for the CDR3 is TGTGCCAGCAGCCGGGGGTCCCCCTACAATGAGCAGTTCTTC. Translated: CASSRGSPYNEQFF.